This T cell receptor (beta chain) comes out of a study of blood T cell repertoires in COVID-19. On the study more broadly: From the United States, Italy and Spain came samples of acute and convalescent COVID-19. PBMCs, B-cell-depleted T cells, or T cells were the source of the cDNA or gDNA that made up the material.

TCRdb's copy holds only in-frame clones and misses some; the assay was immunoSEQ multiplex PCR. The sample has about 78,000 clones, around nine tenths seen once. Germline V gives CDR1 SNHLY, CDR2 FYNNEI. With V trimmed by 8 bases and J by 3 bases, 10 bases remained unmatched. The CDR3 extends over 15 amino acids. This rearrangement joins TRBV2 to TRBJ2-3, with 8 bases aligning to TRBD2. The receptor was derived from a middle-aged man with active or convalescent COVID-19. Specimen: peripheral blood. The CDR3 loop reads CASGESGGRTDTQYF. The CDR3 DNA reads as TGTGCCAGCGGCGAAAGCGGGGGTCGGACAGATACGCAGTATTTT.